This entry describes one TCR beta chain. Living in 20 to 30 US areas, the participants were between 18 and 89 years of age. Cohorts were based on clinical histories the participants reported. The data belong to a study of blood T cell repertoires in COVID-19. In the study overall: Both acute and convalescent COVID-19 samples were obtained from the United States, Italy and Spain. T cells, B-cell-depleted T cells, or PBMCs supplied cDNA or gDNA.

Sequenced by immunoSEQ multiplex PCR; TCRdb stores in-frame clones only, minus some. The sample has around 360,000 clones; about 90% are singletons. The TCR sequence derives from a woman aged 25 to 39 who had recovered from COVID-19. The source material was PBMCs or T cells enriched from blood (not recorded which).

The CDR3 bases are TGTGCCAGCAAGGAGGCTACCTACAATGAGCAGTTCTTC. Residues: CASKEATYNEQFF. The gene calls are TRBV2 and TRBJ2-1, with a weak D call TRBD2 (5 bases). CDR3 length: 13 residues. V gave up 7 bases and J gave up 2 bases, with 9 bases separating them. Germline-derived CDR1 and CDR2 are SNHLY and FYNNEI.